This is a list of T cell receptor beta chains from one sample in a study of early T cells in non-severe SARS-CoV-2 infection. TCRdb re-analysed the 5' RACE reads in MiXCR, keeping a single row per CDR3 protein. Of about 52,000 distinct CDR3 sequences in the sample, 9.5% to 11% were seen once. What was sequenced was whole blood. The origin of the receptors is an adult who was a healthcare worker with PCR-confirmed SARS-CoV-2 infection or an uninfected control (not recorded which). Each CDR3 is given with its conserved first and last residue. D genes are given only for firm matches. Clone size is given for some rows only: seen once, a few or many times, or a class if the clone is expanded.

abundance: few; j_gene: TRBJ2-1; d_gene: NA; v_gene: TRBV20-1; CDR3aa: CSARDRALVYNEQFF; CDR3nt: TGCAGTGCTAGAGATAGGGCCTTGGTCTACAATGAGCAGTTCTTC
abundance: few; j_gene: TRBJ1-2; d_gene: TRBD1; v_gene: TRBV6-5; CDR3aa: CASSYIPGQPNYGYTF; CDR3nt: TGTGCCAGCAGTTACATTCCGGGACAGCCAAACTATGGCTACACCTTC
abundance: NA; j_gene: TRBJ1-1; d_gene: NA; v_gene: TRBV29-1; CDR3aa: CSVRQSRGTEAFF; CDR3nt: TGCAGCGTGCGACAAAGCCGGGGTACTGAAGCTTTCTTT
abundance: many; j_gene: TRBJ2-7; d_gene: TRBD1; v_gene: TRBV5-1; CDR3aa: CASSLAGDRAYEQYF; CDR3nt: TGCGCCAGCAGCTTGGCGGGGGACAGGGCCTACGAGCAGTACTTC
abundance: many; j_gene: TRBJ2-1; d_gene: NA; v_gene: TRBV9; CDR3aa: CASSVAGKSSYNEQFF; CDR3nt: TGTGCCAGCAGCGTAGCGGGGAAGAGCTCCTACAATGAGCAGTTCTTC
abundance: many; j_gene: TRBJ1-4; d_gene: NA; v_gene: TRBV18; CDR3aa: CASSRAPYPTNEKLFF; CDR3nt: TGTGCCAGCTCAAGGGCTCCTTATCCAACTAATGAAAAACTGTTTTTT
abundance: NA; j_gene: TRBJ2-5; d_gene: TRBD2; v_gene: TRBV28; CDR3aa: CASRPTSEETQYF; CDR3nt: TGTGCCAGCAGACCGACTAGCGAGGAGACCCAGTACTTC
abundance: few; j_gene: TRBJ1-2; d_gene: TRBD1; v_gene: TRBV20-1; CDR3aa: CSASPDRGHGYTF; CDR3nt: TGCAGTGCTAGTCCCGACAGGGGGCATGGCTACACCTTC
abundance: few; j_gene: TRBJ2-3; d_gene: TRBD1; v_gene: TRBV9; CDR3aa: CASSVEDRGHTQYF; CDR3nt: TGTGCCAGCAGCGTAGAGGACAGGGGGCATACGCAGTATTTT
abundance: many; j_gene: TRBJ2-3; d_gene: NA; v_gene: TRBV7-3; CDR3aa: CASRPDGLDTQYF; CDR3nt: TGTGCCAGCAGACCCGACGGGCTTGATACGCAGTATTTT
abundance: NA; j_gene: TRBJ1-6; d_gene: NA; v_gene: TRBV7-2; CDR3aa: CASRTDPPLHF; CDR3nt: TGTGCCAGCAGGACGGACCCACCCCTCCACTTT
abundance: many; j_gene: TRBJ1-2; d_gene: NA; v_gene: TRBV6-2/TRBV6-3; CDR3aa: CASNRQRMRGYTF; CDR3nt: TGTGCCAGCAACCGCCAGCGGATGCGAGGCTACACCTTC
abundance: many; j_gene: TRBJ2-7; d_gene: NA; v_gene: TRBV5-6; CDR3aa: CASSLGDPYEQYF; CDR3nt: TGTGCCAGCAGCTTGGGGGACCCCTACGAGCAGTACTTC
abundance: many; j_gene: TRBJ2-3; d_gene: NA; v_gene: TRBV6-1; CDR3aa: CASPDSRRTDTQYF; CDR3nt: TGTGCCAGCCCAGACTCGAGACGCACAGATACGCAGTATTTT
abundance: NA; j_gene: TRBJ2-1; d_gene: TRBD1; v_gene: TRBV12-3/TRBV12-4; CDR3aa: CASRPYRGADEQFF; CDR3nt: TGTGCCAGCAGACCTTACAGGGGAGCGGATGAGCAGTTCTTC
abundance: many; j_gene: TRBJ1-1; d_gene: TRBD1; v_gene: TRBV5-1; CDR3aa: CASSPGQGVLMTEAFF; CDR3nt: TGCGCCAGCAGCCCCGGACAGGGGGTTTTAATGACTGAAGCTTTCTTT
abundance: NA; j_gene: TRBJ2-5; d_gene: TRBD2; v_gene: TRBV7-6; CDR3aa: CASSSPRGDQETQYF; CDR3nt: TGTGCCAGCAGCTCACCGCGGGGGGACCAAGAGACCCAGTACTTC
abundance: many; j_gene: TRBJ2-7; d_gene: TRBD1; v_gene: TRBV7-2; CDR3aa: CASSLVGDRADEQYF; CDR3nt: TGTGCCAGCAGCTTAGTTGGGGACAGGGCCGACGAGCAGTACTTC
abundance: many; j_gene: TRBJ2-1; d_gene: NA; v_gene: TRBV5-1; CDR3aa: CASSPGTLSYNEQFF; CDR3nt: TGCGCCAGCAGCCCAGGGACTCTCTCCTACAATGAGCAGTTCTTC
abundance: NA; j_gene: TRBJ2-7; d_gene: NA; v_gene: TRBV27; CDR3aa: CASSFASSSYEQYF; CDR3nt: TGTGCCAGCAGTTTCGCTAGCAGCTCCTACGAGCAGTACTTC
abundance: few; j_gene: TRBJ2-4; d_gene: NA; v_gene: TRBV20-1; CDR3aa: CSASIWGSVDIQYF; CDR3nt: TGCAGTGCTAGTATCTGGGGATCTGTGGACATTCAGTACTTC
abundance: few; j_gene: TRBJ1-2; d_gene: NA; v_gene: TRBV28; CDR3aa: CASSFTQFGYGYTF; CDR3nt: TGTGCCAGCAGTTTTACCCAGTTTGGCTATGGCTACACCTTC
abundance: few; j_gene: TRBJ2-5; d_gene: NA; v_gene: TRBV20-1; CDR3aa: CSASTEAKETQYF; CDR3nt: TGCAGTGCTAGTACCGAGGCCAAAGAGACCCAGTACTTC
abundance: few; j_gene: TRBJ2-3; d_gene: NA; v_gene: TRBV4-3; CDR3aa: CASSQDRLVTDTQYF; CDR3nt: TGCGCCAGCAGCCAAGACCGACTAGTTACAGATACGCAGTATTTT
abundance: NA; j_gene: TRBJ1-6; d_gene: TRBD1; v_gene: TRBV28; CDR3aa: CASRPWTGVSPLHF; CDR3nt: TGTGCCAGCAGACCTTGGACAGGTGTTTCACCCCTCCACTTT
abundance: NA; j_gene: TRBJ1-4; d_gene: TRBD1; v_gene: TRBV12-3/TRBV12-4; CDR3aa: CASSLGQGKGKLFF; CDR3nt: TGTGCCAGCAGTTTAGGACAGGGAAAAGGAAAACTGTTTTTT
abundance: many; j_gene: TRBJ2-3; d_gene: NA; v_gene: TRBV5-4; CDR3aa: CASSLAVSVADTQYF; CDR3nt: TGTGCCAGCAGCTTGGCGGTTTCAGTCGCAGATACGCAGTATTTT
abundance: few; j_gene: TRBJ2-7; d_gene: TRBD2; v_gene: TRBV7-6; CDR3aa: CASSLGLAGDEQYF; CDR3nt: TGTGCCAGCAGCCTCGGACTAGCGGGAGACGAGCAGTACTTC
abundance: many; j_gene: TRBJ2-1; d_gene: TRBD2; v_gene: TRBV10-1; CDR3aa: CASSTSGVSGGEQFF; CDR3nt: TGCGCCAGCAGTACTAGCGGAGTTTCGGGGGGTGAGCAGTTCTTC
abundance: NA; j_gene: TRBJ2-2; d_gene: NA; v_gene: TRBV11-2; CDR3aa: CASSSQNTGELFF; CDR3nt: TGTGCCAGCAGCTCGCAGAACACCGGGGAGCTGTTTTTT
abundance: many; j_gene: TRBJ2-1; d_gene: TRBD1; v_gene: TRBV19; CDR3aa: CASSLSGQPNNEQFF; CDR3nt: TGTGCCAGTAGCCTCTCGGGACAGCCTAACAATGAGCAGTTCTTC
abundance: few; j_gene: TRBJ2-3; d_gene: TRBD2; v_gene: TRBV5-1; CDR3aa: CASSLDSGRPTDTQYF; CDR3nt: TGCGCCAGCAGCTTGGATAGCGGGAGACCGACAGATACGCAGTATTTT
abundance: NA; j_gene: TRBJ1-1; d_gene: NA; v_gene: TRBV20-1; CDR3aa: CSASRTEAFF; CDR3nt: TGCAGTGCTAGTCGCACTGAAGCTTTCTTT
abundance: many; j_gene: TRBJ2-1; d_gene: NA; v_gene: TRBV7-6; CDR3aa: CASTQQTNGEQFF; CDR3nt: TGTGCCAGCACGCAACAGACGAACGGTGAGCAGTTCTTC
abundance: many; j_gene: TRBJ1-1; d_gene: NA; v_gene: TRBV19; CDR3aa: CATQEGVMNTEAFF; CDR3nt: TGTGCCACTCAAGAGGGGGTCATGAACACTGAAGCTTTCTTT
abundance: NA; j_gene: TRBJ1-3; d_gene: NA; v_gene: TRBV9; CDR3aa: CANRVKEGNTIYF; CDR3nt: TGTGCCAACAGGGTGAAGGAGGGAAACACCATATATTTT
abundance: NA; j_gene: TRBJ2-7; d_gene: NA; v_gene: TRBV9; CDR3aa: CASSVARGGDAVYEQYF; CDR3nt: TGTGCCAGCAGCGTAGCCCGTGGCGGGGACGCCGTATACGAGCAGTACTTC